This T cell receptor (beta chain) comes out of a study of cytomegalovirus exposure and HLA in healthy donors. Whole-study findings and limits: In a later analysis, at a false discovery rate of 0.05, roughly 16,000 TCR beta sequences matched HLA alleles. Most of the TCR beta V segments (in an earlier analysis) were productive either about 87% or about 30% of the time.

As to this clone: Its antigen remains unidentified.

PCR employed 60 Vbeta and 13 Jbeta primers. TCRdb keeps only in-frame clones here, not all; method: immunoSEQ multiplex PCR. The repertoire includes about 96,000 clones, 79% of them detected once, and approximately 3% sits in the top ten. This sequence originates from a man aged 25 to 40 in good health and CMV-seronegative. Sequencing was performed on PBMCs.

The CDR3 here is CASSIFWGQYEQYF. For the CDR3, the DNA is TGTGCCAGTAGTATTTTTTGGGGACAATACGAGCAGTACTTC. The chain uses TRBV19 and TRBJ2-7, with D perhaps matching TRBD1 (6 bases). The CDR3 contains 14 residues. V was pared by 3 bases and J by 4 bases, with 13 bases between. Germline lookup yields CDR1 LNHDA and CDR2 SQIVND (reference sequence).